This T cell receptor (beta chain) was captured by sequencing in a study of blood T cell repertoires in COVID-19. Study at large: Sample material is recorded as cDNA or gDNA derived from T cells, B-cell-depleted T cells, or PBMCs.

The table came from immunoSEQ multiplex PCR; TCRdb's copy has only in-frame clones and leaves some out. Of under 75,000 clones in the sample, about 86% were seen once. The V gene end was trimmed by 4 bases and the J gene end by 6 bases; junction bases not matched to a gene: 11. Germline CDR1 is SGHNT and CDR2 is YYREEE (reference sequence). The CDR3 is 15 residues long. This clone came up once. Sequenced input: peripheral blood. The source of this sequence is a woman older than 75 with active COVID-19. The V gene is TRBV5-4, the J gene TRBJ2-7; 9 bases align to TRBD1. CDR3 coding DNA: TGTGCCAGCAGCAAGGAGTTACAGGGGGCTTTCGAGCAGTACTTC. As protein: CASSKELQGAFEQYF. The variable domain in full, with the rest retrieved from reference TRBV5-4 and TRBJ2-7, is ETGVTQSPTHLIKTRGQQVTLRCSSQSGHNTVSWYQQALGQGPQFIFQYYREEENGRGNFPPRFSGLQFPNYSSELNVNALELDDSALYLCASSKELQGAFEQYFGPGTRLTVT.